These 19 T cell receptor beta chains originate from one sample sequenced in a study of blood T cell repertoires in COVID-19. The protocol was immunoSEQ multiplex PCR, while the TCRdb copy is restricted to in-frame clones and leaves out a portion. The sample lists about 65,000 clones; approximately 83% were seen once. Sequenced material: peripheral blood. These receptors originate from a man aged 45-60 years with COVID-19, enrolled during active disease.

The V call is TRBV19, the J call TRBJ2-2, with 7 bases matching TRBD2. Germline trimming cut 7 bases from V and 5 bases from J; bases unmatched to any gene: 4. The CDR3 has 13 amino acids. Germline CDR1 reads LNHDA; CDR2 reads SQIVND (reference sequence). Here the CDR3 DNA reads TGTGCCAGTAATAAGGGAGGGACCGGGGAGCTGTTTTTT. Translated, it gives CASNKGGTGELFF.

The chain has TRBV6-5 and TRBJ1-5; 7 bases are a match to TRBD1. CDR3 length: 14 amino acids. V lost 6 bases to trimming and J lost 2 bases; unmatched junction nucleotides: 4. Per the germline V gene, CDR1 is MNHEY and CDR2 is SVGAGI. The CDR3 nucleotides read TGTGCCAGCAGCGACAGGGTTGGCAATCAGCCCCAGCATTTT. It encodes CASSDRVGNQPQHF.

The gene calls are TRBV30 and TRBJ2-1; TRBD2 aligns across 10 bases. The ends lost 1 base at V and 3 bases at J; junction bases unmatched: 6. The CDR3 is made up of 16 amino acids. Germline V gene data show CDR1 as GTSNPN and CDR2 as SVGIG (reference sequence). This chain's CDR3 is CAWSGGASGSYNEQFF. CDR3 in DNA: TGTGCCTGGAGTGGGGGGGCTAGCGGGAGCTACAATGAGCAGTTCTTC.

This clone was counted a single time. The chain joins TRBV28 to TRBJ2-3, with 7 bases matching TRBD2. Germline CDR1 MDHEN, CDR2 SYDVKM. The CDR3 length is 16 residues. The ends lost 4 bases at V and 0 bases at J; junction bases unmatched: 7. The CDR3 spells CASSSPLADSTDTQYF. CDR3 sequence (DNA): TGTGCCAGCAGTTCCCCTCTAGCGGATAGCACAGATACGCAGTATTTT. Full variable domain (outside the CDR3, taken from reference TRBV28 and TRBJ2-3): DVKVTQSSRYLVKRTGEKVFLECVQDMDHENMFWYRQDPGLGLRLIYFSYDVKMKEKGDIPEGYSVSREKKERFSLILESASTNQTSMYLCASSSPLADSTDTQYFGPGTRLTVL.

J is TRBJ2-7 and V is TRBV6-5, with 10 bases matching TRBD2. The CDR3 length is 14 residues. Germline V gene sequence: CDR1 MNHEY, CDR2 SVGAGI. Losses at the gene ends were 3 bases for V and 3 bases for J; bases not matched to a gene: 2. Here the CDR3 reads CASSYSGRNYEQYF. The CDR3 DNA reads TGTGCCAGCAGTTATAGCGGGAGGAACTACGAGCAGTACTTC.

The rearrangement joins TRBV14 to TRBJ2-3; D is unresolved. There are 18 residues in the CDR3. The germline gives CDR1 SGHDN, CDR2 FVKESK. Trimming took off 0 bases at V and 1 base at J, with 17 bases between the two ends. DNA for the CDR3: TGTGCCAGCAGCCAAGAAATCCCCCGGAGCAGAGGCACAGATACGCAGTATTTT. This encodes CASSQEIPRSRGTDTQYF.

This clone appeared once. The chain carries TRBV12-3 or TRBV12-4 and TRBJ2-1; tentatively, D is TRBD1 (5 bases). CDR3 length equals 11 residues. Trimming cost V 6 bases and J 9 bases, with 9 bases left between them. CDR3: CASSHRGEQFF. The CDR3 DNA reads TGTGCCAGCAGCCATAGGGGTGAGCAGTTCTTC.

The J gene is TRBJ2-1, the V gene TRBV7-9, with 10 nucleotides matching TRBD1. The CDR3 is made up of 12 amino acids. Unmatched junction bases numbered 7, after V lost 5 bases and J lost 15 bases. Germline values: CDR1 SEHNR, CDR2 FQNEAQ (reference sequence). Here the CDR3 reads CASSGGDRGGFF. As DNA, the CDR3 is TGTGCCAGCAGCGGAGGGGACAGGGGAGGGTTCTTC.

V gene TRBV28 combines with J gene TRBJ2-1; D is uncertain. V lost 3 bases and J 10 bases, leaving 16 bases between the germline ends. CDR1 is MDHEN, CDR2 SYDVKM, per germline. The CDR3 contains 14 residues. The DNA for the CDR3 is TGTGCCAGCAGTTTCGGCCAGGCTAATGAGGAGCAGTTCTTC. This encodes CASSFGQANEEQFF.

This clone was observed once. The chain uses TRBV11-2 and TRBJ1-1; perhaps TRBD1 as D (6 bases). Trimming cost V 1 base and J 6 bases, with 12 bases left between them. This CDR3 is built from 14 residues. Germline V CDR1 and CDR2: SGHAT, FQNNGV. CDR3 protein: CASSLAATGSEAFF. For the CDR3, the DNA is TGTGCCAGCAGCTTAGCGGCAACAGGGTCTGAAGCTTTCTTT.

CDR3 protein: CATSDRTGDRHNEQFF. CDR3 nucleotide sequence: TGTGCCACCAGTGATAGGACAGGGGATCGCCACAATGAGCAGTTCTTC. The rearrangement uses TRBV24-1 and TRBJ2-1, with 9 bases that match TRBD1. Germline values: CDR1 KGHDR, CDR2 SFDVKD. J lost 5 bases, V lost 3 bases, and 7 bases had no gene match. The CDR3 extends over 16 amino acids.

The V call is TRBV3-1 (or the pseudogene TRBV3-2), the J call TRBJ1-5; perhaps TRBD1 as D (6 bases). Germline V lookup: CDR1 LGHDT, CDR2 YNNKEL (reference sequence). CDR3 size: 14 residues. Trimming shortened V by 4 bases and J by 5 bases, and 12 bases separated the two germline ends. CDR3 residues: CASSRTTGYQPQHF. The CDR3 DNA follows: TGTGCCAGCAGCCGAACAACAGGGTATCAGCCCCAGCATTTT.

This clone appeared many times. The chain recombines TRBV30 with TRBJ1-1; weak D call: TRBD1 (6 bases). CDR3 length: 13 residues. V was pared by 5 bases and J by 5 bases, with 15 bases between. CDR1 and CDR2 (germline): GTSNPN, SVGIG (reference sequence). CDR3 protein: CAWDPLRGTEAFF. The CDR3 nucleotides read TGTGCCTGGGACCCACTTAGGGGGACTGAAGCTTTCTTT. Drawing the rest from reference TRBV30 and TRBJ1-1, the complete variable domain is SQTIHQWPATLVQPVGSPLSLECTVEGTSNPNLYWYRQAAGRGLQLLFYSVGIGQISSEVPQNLSASRPQDRQFILSSKKLLLSDSGFYLCAWDPLRGTEAFFGQGTRLTVV.

The chain employs TRBV30 and TRBJ1-1; no reliable D call. V was clipped by 3 bases and J by 0 bases, with 14 bases between them. Looked up from germline, CDR1 is GTSNPN and CDR2 is SVGIG (reference sequence). This CDR3 spans 15 amino acids. In nucleotides, the CDR3 is TGTGCCTGGAGCCCCTCACGAGCTATGAACACTGAAGCTTTCTTT. Translation: CAWSPSRAMNTEAFF.

The gene calls are TRBV18 and TRBJ1-5; a weak D match, TRBD1 (6 bases). Germline loops: CDR1 KGHSH, CDR2 LQKENI. Deletions cut 3 bases from V and 5 bases from J, with 11 bases between. This CDR3 has 14 residues. CDR3 in amino acids: CASSPRQVDQPQHF. CDR3 bases: TGTGCCAGCTCACCTAGACAGGTCGATCAGCCCCAGCATTTT. Variable domain in full (rest from reference TRBV18 and TRBJ1-5): NAGVMQNPRHLVRRRGQEARLRCSPMKGHSHVYWYRQLPEEGLKFMVYLQKENIIDESGMPKERFSAEFPKEGPSILRIQQVVRGDSAAYFCASSPRQVDQPQHFGDGTRLSIL.

The chain uses TRBV19 and TRBJ2-1; a possible D gene is TRBD2 (6 bases). The V end was cut by 4 bases, the J end by 6 bases, with 22 bases between. Per germline, CDR1 LNHDA and CDR2 SQIVND (reference sequence). This CDR3 comprises 17 residues. The CDR3 nucleotides are TGTGCCAGTAGTACCCCTCCTCGAACGGGAGTCCCCAATGAGCAGTTCTTC. Its protein is CASSTPPRTGVPNEQFF.

The V call is TRBV5-1, the J call TRBJ2-2; TRBD2 matches at 8 bases. Germline trimming cut 4 bases from V and 4 bases from J; bases unmatched to any gene: 12. The CDR3 spans 17 residues. Germline V gene lookup returns CDR1 SGHRS and CDR2 YFSETQ. The CDR3 loop reads CASSRSQLAALTGELFF. The CDR3 DNA is TGCGCCAGCAGCCGGTCACAACTAGCGGCGCTCACCGGGGAGCTGTTTTTT. The variable domain in full, completed from reference TRBV5-1 and TRBJ2-2, reads KAGVTQTPRYLIKTRGQQVTLSCSPISGHRSVSWYQQTPGQGLQFLFEYFSETQRNKGNFPGRFSGRQFSNSRSEMNVSTLELGDSALYLCASSRSQLAALTGELFFGEGSRLTVL.

The chain has TRBV7-8 and TRBJ1-2; D perhaps matches TRBD1 (5 bases). CDR3 size: 15 residues. V dropped 1 base and J dropped 9 bases, with 18 bases sitting between them. Germline loops: CDR1 SGHVS, CDR2 FQNEAQ. This CDR3 reads CASSLEIGTGVSYTF. The CDR3 coding sequence is TGTGCCAGCAGCTTAGAAATCGGGACGGGGGTTAGCTACACCTTC.

The chain uses TRBV28 and TRBJ1-5; 9 positions match TRBD1. Trimming took 4 bases from V and 3 from J; bases not matched to a gene: 7. CDR3 length: 16 residues. CDR1 and CDR2 (germline): MDHEN, SYDVKM. CDR3 region: CASSYSRDRANQPQHF. The CDR3 region has the DNA TGTGCCAGCAGTTATAGCCGGGACAGGGCCAATCAGCCCCAGCATTTT.